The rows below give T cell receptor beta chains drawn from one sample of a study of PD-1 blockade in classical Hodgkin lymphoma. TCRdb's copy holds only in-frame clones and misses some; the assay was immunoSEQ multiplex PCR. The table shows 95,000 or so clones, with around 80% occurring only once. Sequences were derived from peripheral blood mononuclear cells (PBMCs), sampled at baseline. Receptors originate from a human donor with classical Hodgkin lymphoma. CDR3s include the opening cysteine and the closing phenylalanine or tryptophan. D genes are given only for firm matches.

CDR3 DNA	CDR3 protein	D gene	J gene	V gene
TGTGCCATCAGGGAAGCGGGAGATACGCAGTATTTT	CAIREAGDTQYF	.	TRBJ2-3	TRBV10-3
TGTGCCAGCAGCCTTGATCGGGAGACCCAGTACTTC	CASSLDRETQYF	.	TRBJ2-5	TRBV7-3
TGTGCCAGCAGCCCGGGACTAGCGGTACTAGCCAAAAACATTCAGTACTTC	CASSPGLAVLAKNIQYF	TRBD2	TRBJ2-4	TRBV28
TGTGCCAGCTGCCGGAGGGATGAAACTGAAGCTTTCTTT	CASCRRDETEAFF	.	TRBJ1-1	TRBV6-1
TGCGCCAGCAGTCCACTAGCGGGGCTAGCCAAAAACATTCAGTACTTC	CASSPLAGLAKNIQYF	TRBD2	TRBJ2-4	TRBV10-1
TGTGCCAGCAGCTCCACTCCGGGGAAAGTCCACAATGAGCAGTTCTTC	CASSSTPGKVHNEQFF	.	TRBJ2-1	TRBV11-2
TGCGCCAGCAGCCAAGACCTCGCGGGGGGCACTGAAGCTTTCTTT	CASSQDLAGGTEAFF	.	TRBJ1-1	TRBV4-1
TGTGCCAGCAGCTTAGCCCAGGGTTCCCCTAATGAAAAACTGTTTTTT	CASSLAQGSPNEKLFF	.	TRBJ1-4	TRBV7-6
TGTGCCAGCAGCTCCTGGACAGGGATCAACGAGCAGTACTTC	CASSSWTGINEQYF	.	TRBJ2-7	TRBV21-1
TGTGCCAGCAGGGGACAGGGGCCAGATACGCAGTATTTT	CASRGQGPDTQYF	TRBD1	TRBJ2-3	TRBV28
TGTGCCAGCGCTCCCCCCAGGGGACAGCCCCAGCATTTT	CASAPPRGQPQHF	.	TRBJ1-5	TRBV28
TGTGCCACCCGGCTAGCGGGCACAGATACGCAGTATTTT	CATRLAGTDTQYF	TRBD2	TRBJ2-3	TRBV19